These 12 T cell receptor beta chains were sequenced from one sample in a study of T cells after posttransplantation cyclophosphamide. Assay: immunoSEQ multiplex PCR; the TCRdb copy retains only in-frame clones and omits some. The sample carries under 75,000 clones, around 95% recorded once. The sequencing input was PBMCs. The receptors shown here come from a woman aged 25 to 39 in good health and a related stem cell transplant donor.

This clone was recorded only once. The chain recombines TRBV13 with TRBJ2-3; 8 bases agree with TRBD2. Germline CDR1 and CDR2: PRHDT and FYEKMQ (reference sequence). The CDR3 covers 13 residues. V dropped 6 bases and J dropped 6; count of bases not matched to a gene: 5. CDR3 protein: CASSGSGGDTQYF. CDR3 DNA: TGTGCCAGCAGTGGGAGCGGGGGCGATACGCAGTATTTT.

Here the CDR3 DNA reads TGTGCCAGCAGCGTAGGAGGGACAGGGACCTACGAGCAGTACTTC. The encoded protein is CASSVGGTGTYEQYF. The gene calls are TRBV9 and TRBJ2-7, with 9 nucleotides matching TRBD1. This CDR3 comprises 15 residues. The germline CDR1 and CDR2 sequences are SGDLS and YYNGEE. J gave up 2 bases and V 0 bases, and 3 bases lay outside the gene matches.

The chain carries TRBV27 and TRBJ1-1; 11 bases agree with TRBD1. The CDR3 is 17 amino acids. Germline CDR1 and CDR2: MNHEY and SMNVEV (reference sequence). V was pared by 2 bases and J by 7 bases, with 12 bases of the junction left unmatched. CDR3 residues: CASSLSGRTGGLGEAFF. For the CDR3, the DNA is TGTGCCAGCAGTTTAAGTGGTCGGACAGGGGGCTTGGGTGAAGCTTTCTTT.

The chain uses TRBV7-7 and TRBJ2-7; D might be TRBD2 (6 bases). The CDR3 length is 16 residues. Trimming cost V 5 bases and J 0 bases, with 17 bases left between them. Germline CDR1 reads SSHAT; CDR2 reads FNYEAQ (reference sequence). CDR3 residues: CASSHSGLASSYEQYF. CDR3 DNA sequence: TGTGCCAGCAGCCATTCGGGACTTGCTAGCTCCTACGAGCAGTACTTC.

The chain uses TRBV7-8 and TRBJ2-3; 11 nucleotides line up with TRBD2. Trimming cost V 5 bases and J 8 bases; bases outside gene matches: 12. Germline CDR1 reads SGHVS; CDR2 reads FQNEAQ. The CDR3 extends over 16 amino acids. The CDR3 loop reads CASSQTSGAVTGTQYF. The CDR3 DNA reads as TGTGCCAGCAGCCAGACTAGCGGGGCGGTTACTGGTACGCAGTATTTT.

The chain has TRBV4-1 and TRBJ2-6, with 12 bases lining up with TRBD1. The CDR3 is made up of 19 amino acids. V was pared by 0 bases and J by 4 bases, with 7 bases of the junction left unmatched. Germline assignment: CDR1 MGHRA and CDR2 YSYEKL. The CDR3 coding sequence is TGCGCCAGCAGCCAAGATCGGGGACAGGGGGCGGTGGGGGCCAACGTCCTGACTTTC. Translation: CASSQDRGQGAVGANVLTF.

The chain couples TRBV18 to TRBJ1-6, with 9 nucleotides matching TRBD1. Trimming cost V 3 bases and J 8 bases; bases outside gene matches: 2. The CDR3 loop spans 14 amino acids. From germline, CDR1 is KGHSH and CDR2 LQKENI. This chain's CDR3 is CASSPTGGDSPLHF. CDR3 in DNA: TGTGCCAGCTCACCGACAGGGGGAGATTCACCCCTCCACTTT.

The J gene is TRBJ1-2, the V gene TRBV11-2; D not resolved. This CDR3 has 13 residues. The V gene's germline CDR1 is SGHAT and CDR2 FQNNGV. Trimming stripped 1 base from V and 8 bases from J, with 11 bases between. The chain's CDR3 is CASSLVQVQGYTF. The CDR3 DNA follows: TGTGCCAGCAGCTTAGTGCAGGTACAGGGCTACACCTTC.

The chain couples TRBV5-1 to TRBJ1-2; D remains ambiguous. The CDR3 sequence is 13 residues long. Germline V gene lookup returns CDR1 SGHRS and CDR2 YFSETQ. With 0 bases removed from V and 4 bases from J, the gap between germline ends came to 7 bases. Written as DNA, the CDR3 is TGCGCCAGCAGCTTGGACATGGCCTATGGCTACACCTTC. Its protein product is CASSLDMAYGYTF.

This clone showed up just once. This chain joins TRBV7-9 and TRBJ1-1; D possibly corresponds to TRBD1 (5 bases). Trimming took 5 bases from V and 0 from J, leaving 13 bases between them. From germline, CDR1 is SEHNR and CDR2 FQNEAQ (reference sequence). The CDR3 spans 15 residues. The DNA of the CDR3 is TGTGCCAGCAGCCCTTTAATGGGGGTGAACACTGAAGCTTTCTTT. Translation: CASSPLMGVNTEAFF.

The V and J genes are TRBV7-7 and TRBJ2-1; TRBD1 might be the D (5 bases). Germline lookup yields CDR1 SSHAT and CDR2 FNYEAQ (reference sequence). V lost 6 bases, J lost 6 bases, and 9 bases lay in between. This CDR3 comprises 12 residues. The CDR3 region has the DNA TGTGCCAGCAGGGGGCCGGGCAATGAGCAGTTCTTC. It is translated as CASRGPGNEQFF.

The genes are TRBV7-8 and TRBJ2-7; D may correspond to TRBD1 or TRBD2 (6 bases each). V was clipped by 5 bases and J by 3 bases, with 23 bases between them. There are 17 residues in the CDR3. CDR1 SGHVS and CDR2 FQNEAQ come from the germline V gene. DNA of the CDR3: TGTGCCAGCAGCAAAGGAGGGACAAGCCTCACCGACTACGAGCAGTACTTC. Residues: CASSKGGTSLTDYEQYF. The variable domain in full, completed from reference TRBV7-8 and TRBJ2-7, reads GAGVSQSPRYKVAKRGQDVALRCDPISGHVSLFWYQQALGQGPEFLTYFQNEAQLDKSGLPSDRFFAERPEGSVSTLKIQRTQQEDSAVYLCASSKGGTSLTDYEQYFGPGTRLTVT.